This T cell receptor beta chain is from a study of human T cells and chemical hapten exposure. Whole-study findings and limits: Controls formed significantly fewer large CDR3 similarity clusters than expanded TCRs did.

CDR1 SGHRS and CDR2 YFSETQ come from the germline V gene. V was pared by 6 bases and J by 4 bases, with 16 bases of the junction left unmatched. The CDR3 loop spans 16 amino acids. Of note for this clonotype: Its antigen is not identified.

As processed by the authors: Samples ranged from 23,224 to 690,600 TCRs, with a median of approximately 91,000. In TCRdb, the RACE reads were re-called with MiXCR into one record per CDR3 protein. For this entry, the V and J calls and clone size follow TCRdb and not the study's own pipeline. The profile shows over 70,000 distinct CDR3 sequences, about 14% of them singletons. Time point of the sample: pre-sensitization, week 0. Treatment reported: therapeutic diphenylcyclopropenone sensitization with weekly scalp DPC. The gene calls are TRBV5-1 and TRBJ2-7, with 7 nucleotides matching TRBD1. This TCR derives from a woman aged 50 to 60 with alopecia areata. Some clones in this sample may be carry-over from other donors' samples. The source material was whole blood, sampled in connection with sensitization to the hapten diphenylcyclopropenone (DPC). The CDR3 DNA reads TGCGCCAGCACCATGGACAGGTCAAAACGATTTTACGAGCAGTACTTC. This sequence encodes CASTMDRSKRFYEQYF.